These 21 T cell receptor beta chains share one sample of origin, sequenced in a study of blood T cell repertoires in COVID-19. Sequencing was performed with immunoSEQ multiplex PCR; in TCRdb, only in-frame clones are kept and a portion is missing. The sample yields around 160,000 clones, more than 80% seen once. Input material: peripheral blood. These receptors all stem from a human donor in a cohort sampled during active COVID-19.

This clone was counted between two and nine times. The chain recombines TRBV28 with TRBJ1-2; D not certain. Germline V gene sequence: CDR1 MDHEN, CDR2 SYDVKM. The CDR3 sequence is 15 residues long. V was clipped by 5 bases and J by 4 bases, with 17 bases between them. CDR3 amino acids: CASSPRPGNIYGYTF. The CDR3 DNA reads TGTGCCAGCAGTCCACGGCCGGGGAATATCTATGGCTACACCTTC.

This clone came up a few times. This chain joins TRBV7-2 and TRBJ2-1, with 10 bases fitting TRBD1. This CDR3 spans 15 amino acids. Germline V lookup: CDR1 SGHTA, CDR2 FQGNSA. V lost 6 bases and J lost 5; bases outside the gene matches: 7. CDR3 in DNA: TGTGCCAGCAGTCGCGACAGGGGGCAAAACAATGAGCAGTTCTTC. Protein sequence: CASSRDRGQNNEQFF.

The chain carries TRBV12-3 or TRBV12-4 and TRBJ2-1, with TRBD1 matching over 9 bases. The CDR3 covers 13 residues. The trim removed 6 bases at V and 7 bases at J, leaving 4 bases unmatched. DNA for the CDR3: TGTGCCAGCAGCCCCGACAGGGGGAATGAGCAGTTCTTC. This translates into CASSPDRGNEQFF.

Only one count was recorded for this clone. The gene calls are TRBV14 and TRBJ2-7, with D uncertain. The V gene's germline CDR1 is SGHDN and CDR2 FVKESK. The V end lost 1 base, the J end lost 3 bases, and 7 bases lay between the germline ends. This CDR3 region has 13 residues. Here the CDR3 DNA reads TGTGCCAGCAGCCAAGGGTTCAGCTACGAGCAGTACTTC. Translated, it gives CASSQGFSYEQYF.

The rearrangement links TRBV9 to TRBJ1-1, with D perhaps TRBD1 (6 bases). This CDR3 is 15 amino acids long. V lost 2 bases and J 5 bases, leaving 16 bases between the germline ends. The V gene's germline CDR1 is SGDLS and CDR2 YYNGEE. CDR3: CASSVGQKQDTEAFF. CDR3 DNA: TGTGCCAGCAGCGTTGGACAGAAGCAAGATACTGAAGCTTTCTTT.

The chain combines TRBV2 with TRBJ2-1; D might be TRBD2 (5 bases). Looked up from germline, CDR1 is SNHLY and CDR2 is FYNNEI. There are 13 residues in the CDR3. V shed 6 bases and J shed 3 bases, with 9 bases lying between them. CDR3 sequence: CASRTKFYNEQFF. The CDR3 DNA follows: TGTGCCAGCAGGACTAAGTTCTACAATGAGCAGTTCTTC.

The rearrangement uses TRBV23-1 and TRBJ2-5; 9 positions match TRBD1. TRBV23-1 is classed as an ORF, of uncertain function. The CDR3 totals 16 residues. With 3 bases clipped from V and 3 bases from J, the junction kept 8 bases outside the gene matches. The CDR3 is CASSQGTGPPKETQYF. CDR3 in DNA: TGCGCCAGCAGTCAGGGGACAGGGCCGCCCAAAGAGACCCAGTACTTC.

The chain recombines TRBV6-5 with TRBJ2-3; 9 nucleotides agree with TRBD2. This CDR3 has 15 residues. Per germline, CDR1 MNHEY and CDR2 SVGAGI. V was clipped by 4 bases and J by 4 bases; unmatched bases: 6. CDR3 in amino acids: CASSSPSGASDTQYF. CDR3 sequence (DNA): TGTGCCAGCAGTTCCCCTAGCGGGGCCTCAGATACGCAGTATTTT.

The DNA for the CDR3 is TGTGCCAGCAGCTTAACCCAGGGGAGAACCGATAATTCACCCCTCCACTTT. Protein sequence: CASSLTQGRTDNSPLHF. This chain joins TRBV13 and TRBJ1-6, with D possibly being TRBD1 (6 bases). The CDR3 covers 17 residues. The germline V and J ends were trimmed by 2 bases and 5 bases, with 16 bases remaining between them. The germline V gene encodes CDR1 PRHDT and CDR2 FYEKMQ (reference sequence).

The count of this clone is one. The chain recombines TRBV6-5 with TRBJ2-3; TRBD2 might be the D (7 bases). V lost 11 bases and J 1 base, leaving 19 bases between the germline ends. Per the germline V gene, CDR1 is MNHEY and CDR2 is SVGAGI. The CDR3 covers 15 residues. The CDR3 loop reads CASQSGGAGTDTQYF. Written as DNA, the CDR3 is TGTGCCTCACAGTCGGGGGGCGCCGGCACAGATACGCAGTATTTT.

Ten or more counts support this clone. V gene TRBV11-2 combines with J gene TRBJ2-7; TRBD1 matches 7 bases. The CDR3 extends over 16 amino acids. Germline assignment: CDR1 SGHAT and CDR2 FQNNGV. V lost 4 bases, J lost 6 bases, and 15 bases stayed unmatched. In nucleotides, the CDR3 is TGTGCCAGCAGCTCGAACAGGGGCCGATTTCCAGGCGAGCAGTACTTC. Its protein is CASSSNRGRFPGEQYF.

This clone was recorded only once. This sequence joins TRBV5-6 and TRBJ2-5, with D possibly being TRBD1 (8 bases). CDR1 is SGHDT and CDR2 is YYEEEE in the germline V gene. V lost 5 bases to trimming and J lost 4 bases, with 15 bases between them. The CDR3 loop spans 14 amino acids. The CDR3 DNA sequence: TGTGCCAGCAGAAAGACAGGGGAGGGAGAGACCCAGTACTTC. Protein: CASRKTGEGETQYF.

The chain is built from TRBV9 and TRBJ2-5; no clear D. Germline values: CDR1 SGDLS, CDR2 YYNGEE. Trimming shortened V by 0 bases and J by 1 base, and 10 bases separated the two germline ends. The CDR3 has 15 amino acids. DNA for the CDR3: TGTGCCAGCAGCGTAGCTCTTACTGGCCAAGAGACCCAGTACTTC. Translated: CASSVALTGQETQYF.

V usage is TRBV7-2 and J usage is TRBJ1-2; 8 bases fit TRBD1. CDR1 SGHTA and CDR2 FQGNSA come from the germline V gene. This CDR3 has 13 amino acids. V gave up 3 bases and J gave up 4 bases; unmatched junction bases: 1. Here the CDR3 DNA reads TGTGCCAGCAGCTTGGACAGGGTCTATGGCTACACCTTC. It specifies CASSLDRVYGYTF.

With regard to this clone: The sample holds other DNA sequences that translate to the same CDR3. The genes are TRBV5-1 and TRBJ1-1, with D possibly being TRBD1 (5 bases). Trimming cost V 1 base and J 2 bases, with 9 bases left between them. The CDR3 covers 14 residues. The germline CDR1 and CDR2 sequences are SGHRS and YFSETQ. The DNA of the CDR3 is TGCGCCAGCAGCTTGAGTCAGGGCAACACTGAAGCTTTCTTT. The encoded protein is CASSLSQGNTEAFF.

This chain connects TRBV25-1 to TRBJ1-1; 7 bases line up with TRBD1. V dropped 4 bases and J dropped 0; count of bases not matched to a gene: 5. The CDR3 runs 15 residues. Germline V gene sequence: CDR1 MGHDK, CDR2 SYGVNS. The CDR3 DNA reads TGTGCCAGCAGTGGTACAGGGGACCTGAACACTGAAGCTTTCTTT. Translation gives CASSGTGDLNTEAFF. The full variable domain, with the rest looked up from reference TRBV25-1 and TRBJ1-1, is EADIYQTPRYLVIGTGKKITLECSQTMGHDKMYWYQQDPGMELHLIHYSYGVNSTEKGDLSSESTVSRIRTEHFPLTLESARPSHTSQYLCASSGTGDLNTEAFFGQGTRLTVV.

This chain uses TRBV28 with TRBJ2-6, with 7 bases lining up with TRBD2. From germline, CDR1 is MDHEN and CDR2 SYDVKM. The CDR3 has 16 amino acids. V shed 5 bases and J 0 bases; nucleotides not matched to a gene: 4. The CDR3: CASSGWGGSGANVLTF. The CDR3 DNA reads TGTGCCAGCAGTGGCTGGGGGGGCTCTGGGGCCAACGTCCTGACTTTC.

V is TRBV6-2 or TRBV6-3 and J is TRBJ1-5, with D perhaps TRBD1 (5 bases). The CDR3 has 14 residues. Per the germline V gene, CDR1 is MNHEY and CDR2 is SVGEGT. V shed 2 bases and J shed 7 bases, with 12 bases lying between them. In nucleotides, the CDR3 is TGTGCCAGCAGTTACACCGGGGGGATCCAGCCCCAGCATTTT. The encoded protein is CASSYTGGIQPQHF.

A note on this clone: This may stem from a read error, because a much larger clone lies one nucleotide away. The CDR3 spells CASSPYYEQYF. As DNA, the CDR3 is TGTGCCAGCAGCCCTTACTACGAGCAGTACTTC. The chain joins TRBV7-9 to TRBJ2-7; no clear D gene. Germline V gene lookup returns CDR1 SEHNR and CDR2 FQNEAQ (reference sequence). Trimming stripped 5 bases from V and 3 bases from J, with 5 bases between. The CDR3 runs to 11 residues.

The chain recombines TRBV19 with TRBJ2-6; TRBD1 agrees at 10 bases. The V segment lost 4 bases and the J segment 2 bases; nucleotides outside the gene matches: 5. This CDR3 is built from 17 residues. Germline CDR1 is LNHDA and CDR2 is SQIVND (reference sequence). The CDR3 DNA reads as TGTGCCAGTAGTACGGGACAGGGGTTGGCTGGGGCCAACGTCCTGACTTTC. This sequence encodes CASSTGQGLAGANVLTF.

This sequence joins TRBV19 and TRBJ2-7; D is unresolved. V dropped 4 bases and J dropped 3 bases, with 7 bases sitting between them. Germline assignment: CDR1 LNHDA and CDR2 SQIVND (reference sequence). This CDR3 is 12 amino acids long. CDR3 nucleotide sequence: TGTGCCAGTAGTAGCTCGGTCTACGAGCAGTACTTC. Amino acids: CASSSSVYEQYF.